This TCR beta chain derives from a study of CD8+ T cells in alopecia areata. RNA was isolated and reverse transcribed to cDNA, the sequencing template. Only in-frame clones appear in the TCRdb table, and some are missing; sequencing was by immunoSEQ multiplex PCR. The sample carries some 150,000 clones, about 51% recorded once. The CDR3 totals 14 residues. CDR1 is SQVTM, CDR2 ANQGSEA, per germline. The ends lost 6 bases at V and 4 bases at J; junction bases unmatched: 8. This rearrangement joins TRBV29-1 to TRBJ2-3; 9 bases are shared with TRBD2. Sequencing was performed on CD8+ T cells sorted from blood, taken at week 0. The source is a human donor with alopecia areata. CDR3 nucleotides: TGCAGCGTGACTTGGCGGGGGGGCGCAGATACGCAGTATTTT. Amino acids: CSVTWRGGADTQYF.